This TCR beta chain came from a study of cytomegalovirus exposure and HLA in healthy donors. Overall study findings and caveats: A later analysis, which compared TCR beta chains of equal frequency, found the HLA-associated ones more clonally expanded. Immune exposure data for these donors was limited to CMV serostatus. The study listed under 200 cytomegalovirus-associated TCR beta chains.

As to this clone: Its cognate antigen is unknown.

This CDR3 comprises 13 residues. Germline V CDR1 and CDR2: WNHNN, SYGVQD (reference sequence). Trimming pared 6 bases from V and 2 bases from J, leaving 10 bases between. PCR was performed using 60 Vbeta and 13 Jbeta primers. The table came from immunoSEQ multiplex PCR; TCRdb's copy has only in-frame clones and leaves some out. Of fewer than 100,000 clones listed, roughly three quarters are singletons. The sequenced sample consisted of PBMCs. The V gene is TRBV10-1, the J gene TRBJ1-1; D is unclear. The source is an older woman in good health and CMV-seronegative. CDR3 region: CASRSGENTEAFF. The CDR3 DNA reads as TGCGCCAGCAGGTCCGGGGAAAACACTGAAGCTTTCTTT.